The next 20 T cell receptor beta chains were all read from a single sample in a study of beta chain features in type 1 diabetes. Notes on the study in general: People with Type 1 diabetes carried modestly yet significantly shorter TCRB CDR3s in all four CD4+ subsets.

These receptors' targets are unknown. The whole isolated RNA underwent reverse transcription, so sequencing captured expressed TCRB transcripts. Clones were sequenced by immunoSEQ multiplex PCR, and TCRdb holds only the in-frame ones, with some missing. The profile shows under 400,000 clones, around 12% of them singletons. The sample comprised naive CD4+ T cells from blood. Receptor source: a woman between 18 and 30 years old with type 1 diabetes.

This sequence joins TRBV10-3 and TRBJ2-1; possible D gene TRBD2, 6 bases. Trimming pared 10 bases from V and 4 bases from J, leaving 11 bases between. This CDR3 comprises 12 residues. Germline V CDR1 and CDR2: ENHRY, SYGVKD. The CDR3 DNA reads TGTGCCACCAGCGGAGGGTACAATGAGCAGTTCTTC. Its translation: CATSGGYNEQFF.

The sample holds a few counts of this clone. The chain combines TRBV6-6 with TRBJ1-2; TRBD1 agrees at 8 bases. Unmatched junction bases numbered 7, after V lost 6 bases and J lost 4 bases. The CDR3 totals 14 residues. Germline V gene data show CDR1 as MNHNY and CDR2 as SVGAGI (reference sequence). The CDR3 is CASRSSDRAYGYTF. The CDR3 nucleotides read TGTGCCAGCAGATCCTCGGACAGGGCCTATGGCTACACCTTC.

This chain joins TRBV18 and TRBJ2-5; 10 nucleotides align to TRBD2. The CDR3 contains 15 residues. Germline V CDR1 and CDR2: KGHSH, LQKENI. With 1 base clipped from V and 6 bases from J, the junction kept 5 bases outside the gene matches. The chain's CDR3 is CASSPQGTSDQTQYF. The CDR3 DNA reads TGTGCCAGCTCACCACAGGGGACTAGCGACCAGACCCAGTACTTC.

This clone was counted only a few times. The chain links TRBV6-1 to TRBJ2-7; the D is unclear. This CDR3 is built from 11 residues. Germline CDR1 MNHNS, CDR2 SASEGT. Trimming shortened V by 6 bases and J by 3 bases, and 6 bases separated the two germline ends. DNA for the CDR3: TGTGCCAGCAGCCCCAACTACGAGCAGTACTTC. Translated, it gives CASSPNYEQYF.

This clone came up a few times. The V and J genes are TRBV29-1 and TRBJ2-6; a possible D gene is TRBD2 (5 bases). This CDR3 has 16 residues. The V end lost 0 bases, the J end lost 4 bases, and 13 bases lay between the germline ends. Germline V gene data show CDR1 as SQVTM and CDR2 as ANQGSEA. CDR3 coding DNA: TGCAGCGTTGAAGAGGCGCGGGTTGGGGGGGCCAACGTCCTGACTTTC. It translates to CSVEEARVGGANVLTF.

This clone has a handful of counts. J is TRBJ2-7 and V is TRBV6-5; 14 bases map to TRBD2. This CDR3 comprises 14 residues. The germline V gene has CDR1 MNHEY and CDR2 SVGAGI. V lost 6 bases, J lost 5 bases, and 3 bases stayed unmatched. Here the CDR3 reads CASRGLAGGNEQYF. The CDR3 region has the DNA TGTGCCAGCAGAGGACTAGCGGGGGGCAACGAGCAGTACTTC.

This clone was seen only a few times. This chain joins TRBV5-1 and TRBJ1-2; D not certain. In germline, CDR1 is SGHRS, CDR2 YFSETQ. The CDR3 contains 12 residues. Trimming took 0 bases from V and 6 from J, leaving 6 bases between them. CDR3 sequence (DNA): TGCGCCAGCAGCTTGGGAGGCGATGGCTACACCTTC. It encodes CASSLGGDGYTF.

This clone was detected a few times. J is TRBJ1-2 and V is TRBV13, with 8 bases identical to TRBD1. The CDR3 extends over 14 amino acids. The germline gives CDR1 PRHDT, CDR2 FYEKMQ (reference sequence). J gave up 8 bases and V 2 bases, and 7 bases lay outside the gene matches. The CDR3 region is CASSLRQGAGGYTF. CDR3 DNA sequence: TGTGCCAGCAGCTTACGGCAGGGGGCAGGGGGCTACACCTTC.

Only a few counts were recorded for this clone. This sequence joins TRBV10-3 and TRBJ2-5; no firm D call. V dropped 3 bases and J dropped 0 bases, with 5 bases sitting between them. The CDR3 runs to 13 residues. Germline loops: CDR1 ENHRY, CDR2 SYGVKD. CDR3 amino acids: CAISDSYQETQYF. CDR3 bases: TGTGCCATCAGTGATTCGTACCAAGAGACCCAGTACTTC.

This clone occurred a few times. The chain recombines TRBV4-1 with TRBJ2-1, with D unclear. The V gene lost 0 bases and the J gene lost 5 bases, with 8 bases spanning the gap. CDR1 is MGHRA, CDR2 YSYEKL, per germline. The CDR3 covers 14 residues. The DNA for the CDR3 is TGCGCCAGCAGCCAAGATCTACAGAACAATGAGCAGTTCTTC. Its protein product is CASSQDLQNNEQFF.

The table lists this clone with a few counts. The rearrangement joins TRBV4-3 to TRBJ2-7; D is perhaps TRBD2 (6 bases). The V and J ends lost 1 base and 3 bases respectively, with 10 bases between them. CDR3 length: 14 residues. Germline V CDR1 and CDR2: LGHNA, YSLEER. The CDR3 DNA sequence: TGCGCCAGCAGCCAAGCTTACGGGGGCTACGAGCAGTACTTC. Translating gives CASSQAYGGYEQYF.

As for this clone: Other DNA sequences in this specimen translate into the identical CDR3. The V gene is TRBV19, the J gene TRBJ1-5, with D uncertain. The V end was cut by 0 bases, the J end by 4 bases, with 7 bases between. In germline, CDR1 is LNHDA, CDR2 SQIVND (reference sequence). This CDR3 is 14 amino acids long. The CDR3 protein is CASSIDGGNQPQHF. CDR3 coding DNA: TGTGCCAGTAGTATAGATGGAGGGAATCAGCCCCAGCATTTT. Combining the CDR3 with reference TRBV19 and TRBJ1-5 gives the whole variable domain DGGITQSPKYLFRKEGQNVTLSCEQNLNHDAMYWYRQDPGQGLRLIYYSQIVNDFQKGDIAEGYSVSREKKESFPLTVTSAQKNPTAFYLCASSIDGGNQPQHFGDGTRLSIL.

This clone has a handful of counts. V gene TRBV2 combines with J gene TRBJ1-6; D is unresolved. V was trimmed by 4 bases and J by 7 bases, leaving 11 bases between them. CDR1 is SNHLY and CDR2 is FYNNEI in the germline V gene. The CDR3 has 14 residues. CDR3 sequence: CASSAGGKNSPLHF. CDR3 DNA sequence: TGTGCCAGCAGTGCAGGAGGCAAGAATTCACCCCTCCACTTT.

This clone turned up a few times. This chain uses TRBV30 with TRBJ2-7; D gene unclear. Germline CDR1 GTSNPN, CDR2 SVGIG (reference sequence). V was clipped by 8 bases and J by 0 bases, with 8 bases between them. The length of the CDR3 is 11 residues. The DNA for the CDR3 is TGTGCCGGCGGAGCCTCCTACGAGCAGTACTTC. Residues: CAGGASYEQYF. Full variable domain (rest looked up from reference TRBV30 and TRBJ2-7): SQTIHQWPATLVQPVGSPLSLECTVEGTSNPNLYWYRQAAGRGLQLLFYSVGIGQISSEVPQNLSASRPQDRQFILSSKKLLLSDSGFYLCAGGASYEQYFGPGTRLTVT.

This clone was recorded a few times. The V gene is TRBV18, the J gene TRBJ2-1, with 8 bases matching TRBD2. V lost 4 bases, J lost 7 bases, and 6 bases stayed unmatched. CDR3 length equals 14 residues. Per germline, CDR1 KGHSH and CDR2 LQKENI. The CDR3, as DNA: TGTGCCAGCTCACTAGCGGGGACGAGGAATGAGCAGTTCTTC. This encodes CASSLAGTRNEQFF.

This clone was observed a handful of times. The CDR3 sequence is CARQGHTKEQFF. DNA of the CDR3: TGTGCAAGACAAGGCCACACAAAGGAGCAGTTCTTC. The V and J genes are TRBV7-9 and TRBJ2-1; no definite D call. The CDR3 extends over 12 amino acids. Germline CDR1 reads SEHNR; CDR2 reads FQNEAQ (reference sequence).

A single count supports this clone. The CDR3 DNA reads as TGTGCCTCCGGGCTAACGGAGGACACTGAAGCTTTCTTT. Its translation: CASGLTEDTEAFF. This rearrangement joins TRBV6-6 to TRBJ1-1; D uncertain. The CDR3 runs 13 residues. Trimming took 11 bases from V and 3 from J, leaving 16 bases between them. Per germline, CDR1 MNHNY and CDR2 SVGAGI (reference sequence).

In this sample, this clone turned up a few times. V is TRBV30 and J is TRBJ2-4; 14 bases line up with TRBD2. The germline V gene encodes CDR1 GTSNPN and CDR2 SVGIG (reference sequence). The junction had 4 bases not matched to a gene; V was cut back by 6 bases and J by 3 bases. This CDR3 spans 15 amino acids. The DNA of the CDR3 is TGTGCCTGTGGGACTAGCGGGAGAGGCAAAAACATTCAGTACTTC. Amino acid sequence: CACGTSGRGKNIQYF.

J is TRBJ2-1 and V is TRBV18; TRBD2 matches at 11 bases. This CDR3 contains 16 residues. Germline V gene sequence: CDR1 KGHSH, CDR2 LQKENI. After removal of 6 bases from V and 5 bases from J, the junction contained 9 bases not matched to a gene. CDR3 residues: CASSPGLAGFHNEQFF. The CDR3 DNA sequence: TGTGCCAGCTCCCCTGGACTAGCGGGCTTCCACAATGAGCAGTTCTTC.

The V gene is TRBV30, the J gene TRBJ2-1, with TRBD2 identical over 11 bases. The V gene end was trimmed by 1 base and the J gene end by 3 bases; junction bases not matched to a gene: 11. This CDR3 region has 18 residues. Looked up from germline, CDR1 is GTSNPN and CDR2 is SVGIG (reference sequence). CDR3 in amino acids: CAWSGVGAGTSGYNEQFF. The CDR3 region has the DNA TGTGCCTGGAGTGGGGTTGGCGCCGGGACTAGCGGCTACAATGAGCAGTTCTTC.